Listed here are 20 T cell receptor beta chains from one sample, sequenced in a study of regulatory T cells in long-lasting Graves disease. Time point in this sample: persistent/refractory GD, antithyroid drugs over 5 years with positive TRAb. PBMC RNA was the source of the TCR library. Building the TCR beta libraries relied on iRepertoire HTBI primers, and CDR3 regions underwent Arm-PCR. TCRdb called the multiplex PCR reads again in MiXCR, with one record for every CDR3 protein. Here the sample spans 650,000 to 700,000 distinct CDR3 sequences, around 30% being singletons. Sequences were derived from peripheral blood mononuclear cells (PBMCs), sampled when the disease was refractory, from a patient treated with antithyroid drugs. These receptors were taken from a female donor with Graves disease.

This clonotype has a handful of counts. The chain joins TRBV29-1 to TRBJ1-1, with a tentative D call TRBD1 (6 bases). Germline V gene sequence: CDR1 SQVTM, CDR2 ANQGSEA. The length of the CDR3 is 13 residues. V lost 6 bases and J lost 3, with 14 bases in between. As DNA, the CDR3 is TGCAGCGTAGCTCCAGGGGCTGACACTGAAGCTTTCTTT. This gives the protein CSVAPGADTEAFF.

This clonotype has a handful of counts. J is TRBJ1-2 and V is TRBV11-2, with 8 bases matching TRBD1. Germline assignment: CDR1 SGHAT and CDR2 FQNNGV. The CDR3 runs 13 residues. The V and J ends lost 3 bases and 7 bases, in that order; junction bases with no gene match: 4. CDR3 protein: CASSFPGGTGYTF. CDR3 DNA: TGTGCCAGCAGCTTCCCAGGGGGCACTGGCTACACCTTC.

This chain uses TRBV7-9 with TRBJ2-2; 9 positions match TRBD1. V lost 3 bases and J lost 4; bases outside the gene matches: 3. This CDR3 has 15 residues. Germline CDR1 SEHNR, CDR2 FQNEAQ (reference sequence). Here the CDR3 DNA reads TGTGCCAGCAGCTTCGGGACAGGGTTCACCGGGGAGCTGTTTTTT. Translated, it gives CASSFGTGFTGELFF.

The chain joins TRBV5-1 to TRBJ2-1; D is unclear. V lost 1 base and J lost 8, with 19 bases in between. Germline loops: CDR1 SGHRS, CDR2 YFSETQ. This CDR3 region has 16 residues. DNA for the CDR3: TGCGCCAGCAGCTTGATTTCCTGTTATAGAGATGATGAGCAGTTCTTC. This translates into CASSLISCYRDDEQFF.

This clonotype was detected only once. The chain uses TRBV2 and TRBJ1-1; no clear D gene. V gave up 1 base and J gave up 11 bases, with 11 bases separating them. Germline CDR1 reads SNHLY; CDR2 reads FYNNEI. This CDR3 has 12 amino acids. CDR3 sequence: CASSEVTRTAFF. In nucleotides, the CDR3 is TGTGCCAGCAGTGAAGTAACACGGACGGCTTTCTTT. The variable domain in full, with the rest retrieved from reference TRBV2 and TRBJ1-1, is EPEVTQTPSHQVTQMGQEVILRCVPISNHLYFYWYRQILGQKVEFLVSFYNNEISEKSEIFDDQFSVERPDGSNFTLKIRSTKLEDSAMYFCASSEVTRTAFFGQGTRLTVV.

The genes are TRBV6-1 and TRBJ2-7; 8 nucleotides agree with TRBD1. J lost 4 bases, V lost 7 bases, and 12 bases had no gene match. The CDR3 has 15 amino acids. Looked up from germline, CDR1 is MNHNS and CDR2 is SASEGT. Here the CDR3 reads CASTPQGQASYEQYF. CDR3 in DNA: TGTGCCAGCACCCCCCAGGGACAGGCTTCTTACGAGCAGTACTTC.

This clonotype has a count of ten or more. The chain combines TRBV6-2 or TRBV6-3 with TRBJ1-1; unclear D gene. V was shortened by 4 bases and J by 3 bases, with 12 bases between the two germline ends. Germline V CDR1 and CDR2: MNHEY, SVGEGT. The CDR3 has 14 amino acids. CDR3 DNA sequence: TGTGCCAGCAGTTTTGGGCTAAGGGACACTGAAGCTTTCTTT. The encoded protein is CASSFGLRDTEAFF.

This clonotype appeared many times. The chain joins TRBV6-2 or TRBV6-3 to TRBJ2-7; 9 bases agree with TRBD2. CDR3 length equals 17 residues. The V gene end was trimmed by 0 bases and the J gene end by 0 bases; junction bases not matched to a gene: 6. The germline CDR1 and CDR2 sequences are MNHEY and SVGEGT. CDR3 amino acids: CASSYSSSGTRSYEQYF. The CDR3 DNA follows: TGTGCCAGCAGTTACTCTTCTAGCGGGACTCGCTCCTACGAGCAGTACTTC.

In this sample, this clonotype turned up a few times. The rearrangement links TRBV27 to TRBJ2-5, with D unresolved. CDR1 MNHEY and CDR2 SMNVEV come from the germline V gene (reference sequence). The CDR3 runs to 13 residues. Trimming took 2 bases from V and 7 from J, leaving 11 bases between them. The CDR3 region is CASSLVRSATQYF. The CDR3 bases are TGTGCCAGCAGTTTAGTGCGGTCGGCGACCCAGTACTTC.

V is TRBV20-1 and J is TRBJ1-1; 9 nucleotides agree with TRBD1. There are 12 residues in the CDR3. Unmatched junction bases numbered 3, after V lost 6 bases and J lost 4 bases. The germline gives CDR1 DFQATT, CDR2 SNEGSKA (reference sequence). DNA of the CDR3: TGCAGTGCCTCGACAGGGGGCACTGAAGCTTTCTTT. It codes for CSASTGGTEAFF.

The chain joins TRBV7-3 to TRBJ1-1, with D possibly matching TRBD1 (5 bases). The CDR3 extends over 14 amino acids. Germline assignment: CDR1 SGHTA and CDR2 FQGTGA. Deletions cut 2 bases from V and 6 bases from J, with 13 bases between. CDR3 in amino acids: CASSLEGIVAEAFF. In DNA form, the CDR3 reads TGTGCCAGCAGCTTAGAGGGGATCGTGGCTGAAGCTTTCTTT. The complete variable domain, with remaining parts taken from reference TRBV7-3 and TRBJ1-1, reads GAGVSQTPSNKVTEKGKYVELRCDPISGHTALYWYRQSLGQGPEFLIYFQGTGAADDSGLPNDRFFAVRPEGSVSTLKIQRTERGDSAVYLCASSLEGIVAEAFFGQGTRLTVV.

This clonotype was observed a handful of times. The chain recombines TRBV19 with TRBJ1-1; TRBD1 aligns across 7 bases. Losses at the gene ends were 5 bases for V and 4 bases for J; bases not matched to a gene: 16. The germline CDR1 and CDR2 sequences are LNHDA and SQIVND (reference sequence). This CDR3 contains 17 residues. The CDR3 nucleotides are TGTGCCAGTAGTCTCAACCGGGACAGCACGATTCGCACTGAAGCTTTCTTT. Protein product: CASSLNRDSTIRTEAFF. Complete variable domain (other parts from reference TRBV19 and TRBJ1-1): DGGITQSPKYLFRKEGQNVTLSCEQNLNHDAMYWYRQDPGQGLRLIYYSQIVNDFQKGDIAEGYSVSREKKESFPLTVTSAQKNPTAFYLCASSLNRDSTIRTEAFFGQGTRLTVV.

This rearrangement joins TRBV19 to TRBJ1-5; D remains ambiguous. The CDR3 is 15 residues long. The germline V gene has CDR1 LNHDA and CDR2 SQIVND (reference sequence). The V end lost 7 bases, the J end lost 3 bases, and 16 bases lay between the germline ends. This CDR3 is CASTSPRRFNQPQHF. CDR3 coding DNA: TGTGCCAGTACCTCCCCTAGGAGGTTCAATCAGCCCCAGCATTTT.

DNA of the CDR3: TGTGCCAGCAGCTCCCCCCCAGGTGGGGCTAACTATGGCTACACCTTC. Its translation: CASSSPPGGANYGYTF. The chain uses TRBV7-9 and TRBJ1-2; D gene unclear. V was shortened by 4 bases and J by 0 bases, with 15 bases between the two germline ends. The CDR3 sequence is 16 residues long. Per the germline V gene, CDR1 is SEHNR and CDR2 is FQNEAQ (reference sequence).

The genes are TRBV20-1 and TRBJ2-7; 7 nucleotides line up with TRBD2. This CDR3 contains 16 residues. CDR1 and CDR2 from the germline V gene are DFQATT and SNEGSKA (reference sequence). J was trimmed by 1 base and V by 3 bases; bases with no gene match: 12. This CDR3 reads CSAREDSGVTSYEQYF. The DNA of the CDR3 is TGCAGTGCTAGGGAAGACAGCGGGGTTACATCCTACGAGCAGTACTTC.

Comment on this clonotype: Sequence at one end of the junction differs from germline and may be a read error. The gene calls are TRBV11-2 and TRBJ2-5; maybe TRBD2 (5 bases). CDR1 and CDR2 from the germline V gene are SGHAT and FQNNGV. This CDR3 comprises 14 residues. CDR3 nucleotides: TGTGTCAGCAGCTCCCGAGGACTCGGGGAGACCCAGTACTTC. Encoded protein: CVSSSRGLGETQYF.

The chain joins TRBV7-3 to TRBJ1-1, with unresolved D. Germline V gives CDR1 SGHTA, CDR2 FQGTGA. CDR3 size: 13 residues. V shed 2 bases and J shed 4 bases, with 8 bases lying between them. The CDR3 loop reads CASSLGLLTEAFF. Written as DNA, the CDR3 is TGTGCCAGCAGCTTAGGACTTCTCACTGAAGCTTTCTTT.

This clonotype was seen only once. V gene TRBV7-2 combines with J gene TRBJ1-6, with 7 nucleotides matching TRBD1. CDR3 length: 15 amino acids. Germline loops: CDR1 SGHTA, CDR2 FQGNSA. V lost 5 bases, J lost 7 bases, and 8 bases stayed unmatched. CDR3 residues: CASSPRQGENSPLHF. The CDR3 bases are TGTGCCAGCAGCCCCAGACAGGGAGAAAATTCACCCCTCCACTTT.

Concerning this clonotype: The germline gene is not matched at one end of the junction; a read error may be the cause. This chain uses TRBV20-1 with TRBJ2-4; the D gene is possibly TRBD2 (7 bases). The J call may be in error: the DNA end matches TRBJ2-1 better. CDR1 and CDR2 from the germline V gene are DFQATT and SNEGSKA (reference sequence). The CDR3 is 16 amino acids. CDR3: CSASPSGGEAYSEQFF. In DNA, the CDR3 is TGCAGTGCTAGCCCCTCGGGGGGCGAGGCCTACAGTGAGCAGTTCTTC.

Details on this clonotype: This may be a read error: a much more frequent sequence differs by one nucleotide. Given the absence of the conserved phenylalanine or tryptophan at the CDR3 end, a read error is likely. For the CDR3, the DNA is TGTGCCAGCACCCCGGACGGACCGAACACTGAAGCTTTCTCT. It translates to CASTPDGPNTEAFS. The J gene is TRBJ1-1, the V gene TRBV12-3 or TRBV12-4, with no clear D. This CDR3 has 14 residues. V lost 7 bases to trimming and J lost 1 base, with 13 bases between them.